This passage covers 21 T cell receptor beta chains from one sample sequenced in a study of Ad26.COV2.S vaccination and SARS-CoV-2 variants. As for treatment: roughly 20 received Ad26.COV2.S at low or high dose, single or two shots; about 5 received placebo; per-sample allocation not given. Specimens were obtained on day 63 following the first vaccine or placebo injection. Profiling relied on immunoSEQ multiplex PCR, and the TCRdb table lists in-frame clones only, not all of them. The sample holds 450,000 to 550,000 clones; about 89% are singletons and the top ten take about 1.5%. The sample here was peripheral blood, taken in a trial of Ad26.COV2.S vaccine versus placebo. These receptors all stem from a person aged 18-65 years who received the Ad26.COV2.S COVID-19 vaccine or a placebo.

The chain carries TRBV28 and TRBJ2-6; no clear D gene. The V gene's germline CDR1 is MDHEN and CDR2 SYDVKM. V was clipped by 1 base and J by 0 bases, with 7 bases between them. The CDR3 has 16 amino acids. The CDR3 sequence: CASSLLRLSGANVLTF. CDR3 DNA sequence: TGTGCCAGCAGTTTATTAAGGCTCTCTGGGGCCAACGTCCTGACTTTC. Full variable domain (missing parts from reference TRBV28 and TRBJ2-6): DVKVTQSSRYLVKRTGEKVFLECVQDMDHENMFWYRQDPGLGLRLIYFSYDVKMKEKGDIPEGYSVSREKKERFSLILESASTNQTSMYLCASSLLRLSGANVLTFGAGSRLTVL.

The rearrangement links TRBV7-2 to TRBJ2-2; 8 bases match TRBD1. Germline V gene lookup returns CDR1 SGHTA and CDR2 FQGNSA. The CDR3 is made up of 16 amino acids. Unmatched junction bases numbered 7, after V lost 1 base and J lost 6 bases. CDR3 protein: CASSLVSGGGPGELFF. The CDR3, as DNA: TGTGCCAGCAGCTTAGTCTCAGGGGGCGGGCCCGGGGAGCTGTTTTTT.

V usage is TRBV5-6 and J usage is TRBJ2-1; the D call may be TRBD1 or TRBD2 (5 bases each). The V end lost 3 bases, the J end lost 12 bases, and 13 bases lay between the germline ends. This CDR3 has 12 amino acids. Germline lookup yields CDR1 SGHDT and CDR2 YYEEEE. The CDR3 reads CASSSARDGQFF. CDR3 nucleotide sequence: TGTGCCAGCAGCTCGGCCCGGGACGGGCAGTTCTTC.

The rearrangement uses TRBV18 and TRBJ1-5; perhaps TRBD1 as D (5 bases). The CDR3 length is 14 residues. Deletions cut 4 bases from V and 5 bases from J, with 12 bases between. Germline V gene lookup returns CDR1 KGHSH and CDR2 LQKENI. Written as DNA, the CDR3 is TGTGCCAGCTCACTCGGGGGAGGGGATCAGCCCCAGCATTTT. It specifies CASSLGGGDQPQHF.

This rearrangement joins TRBV14 to TRBJ2-7; either TRBD1 or TRBD2 may supply D (5 bases each). V gave up 1 base and J gave up 7 bases, with 5 bases separating them. Germline lookup yields CDR1 SGHDN and CDR2 FVKESK. The CDR3 covers 11 residues. As DNA, the CDR3 is TGTGCCAGCAGCCAAGGGGGGGAGCAGTACTTC. Translating it yields CASSQGGEQYF.

The V and J genes are TRBV28 and TRBJ2-3; D may be TRBD2 (6 bases). The CDR3 has 15 residues. Between the trimmed V and J ends, which lost 5 bases and 14 bases, there was a span of 26 bases. Germline V CDR1 and CDR2: MDHEN, SYDVKM. CDR3 amino acids: CASSGGFVGVFFRYF. Here the CDR3 DNA reads TGTGCCAGCAGTGGGGGGTTTGTGGGAGTTTTTTTTCGGTATTTT.

In its sample, this clone was seen a few times. The V gene is TRBV7-6, the J gene TRBJ2-7; 9 bases agree with TRBD2. The CDR3 runs to 17 residues. Trimming removed 2 bases from V and 7 bases from J; junction bases left unmatched: 15. Germline CDR1 reads SGHVS; CDR2 reads FNYEAQ. The CDR3 is CASSLLGSSGVPTEQYF. The CDR3 nucleotides are TGTGCCAGCAGCTTATTAGGGTCTAGCGGGGTCCCCACTGAGCAGTACTTC. The whole variable domain, remainder taken from reference TRBV7-6 and TRBJ2-7, is GAGVSQSPRYKVTKRGQDVALRCDPISGHVSLYWYRQALGQGPEFLTYFNYEAQQDKSGLPNDRFSAERPEGSISTLTIQRTEQRDSAMYRCASSLLGSSGVPTEQYFGPGTRLTVT.

This chain links TRBV6-5 with TRBJ2-7, with 7 bases matching TRBD1. Germline V gives CDR1 MNHEY, CDR2 SVGAGI. Losses at the gene ends were 6 bases for V and 5 bases for J; bases not matched to a gene: 10. The CDR3 runs 14 residues. The CDR3 DNA follows: TGTGCCAGCAGATCTCCGGACAGGCCCCACGAGCAGTACTTC. Translation gives CASRSPDRPHEQYF.

The V gene is TRBV6-5, the J gene TRBJ2-3; 11 bases match TRBD2. The CDR3 has 15 residues. Per the germline V gene, CDR1 is MNHEY and CDR2 is SVGAGI. V trimming: 2 bases; J trimming: 4 bases; junction bases outside the gene matches: 2. DNA for the CDR3: TGTGCCAGCAGTTACGTAGCGGGGGGGTCAGATACGCAGTATTTT. It specifies CASSYVAGGSDTQYF.

The chain couples TRBV5-4 to TRBJ1-3, with TRBD1 as a possible D gene (5 bases). The germline V gene has CDR1 SGHNT and CDR2 YYREEE (reference sequence). Trimming took off 0 bases at V and 0 bases at J, with 13 bases between the two ends. The CDR3 extends over 17 amino acids. CDR3 coding DNA: TGTGCCAGCAGCTTGGGGGGCAGGGTTACCTCTGGAAACACCATATATTTT. As protein: CASSLGGRVTSGNTIYF.

This chain connects TRBV6-5 to TRBJ1-5; a weak D match, TRBD1 (6 bases). The V end was cut by 10 bases, the J end by 2 bases, with 18 bases between. This CDR3 region has 15 residues. Germline assignment: CDR1 MNHEY and CDR2 SVGAGI. CDR3 in amino acids: CATREGGSGNQPQHF. The CDR3 DNA is TGTGCCACCCGGGAGGGGGGCTCTGGCAATCAGCCCCAGCATTTT.

The V call is TRBV5-1, the J call TRBJ1-1; no clear D. The CDR3 totals 13 residues. The V gene's germline CDR1 is SGHRS and CDR2 YFSETQ. Trimming left V 1 base short and J 3 bases short, with 7 bases between. The CDR3 is CASSLYSHTEAFF. CDR3 sequence (DNA): TGCGCCAGCAGCTTGTACTCACACACTGAAGCTTTCTTT.

J is TRBJ1-2 and V is TRBV10-3; D remains ambiguous. The CDR3 length is 16 residues. Germline CDR1 reads ENHRY; CDR2 reads SYGVKD. V shed 0 bases and J shed 6 bases, with 17 bases lying between them. CDR3 DNA sequence: TGTGCCATCAGTGAGTCTTTGCTTAGTGGGTTGAATGGCTACACCTTC. Its translation: CAISESLLSGLNGYTF.

The rearrangement uses TRBV11-2 and TRBJ2-3, with D uncertain. The CDR3 is 12 amino acids. Deletions cut 5 bases from V and 7 bases from J, with 10 bases between. Germline values: CDR1 SGHAT, CDR2 FQNNGV. Written as DNA, the CDR3 is TGTGCCAGCAGCCTCTGGGGAAATACGCAGTATTTT. Protein sequence: CASSLWGNTQYF.

To note about this clone: Additional DNA sequences in this sample encode the identical CDR3. The V gene is TRBV6-6, the J gene TRBJ2-2, with 7 bases lining up with TRBD1. The CDR3 has 15 residues. The ends lost 6 bases at V and 0 bases at J; junction bases unmatched: 4. Germline loops: CDR1 MNHNY, CDR2 SVGAGI (reference sequence). The CDR3 sequence: CASRPGTANTGELFF. In DNA, the CDR3 is TGTGCCAGCAGACCCGGGACAGCGAACACCGGGGAGCTGTTTTTT.

As to this clone: Other DNA sequences in the sample encode the same CDR3. This rearrangement joins TRBV5-1 to TRBJ1-1; D is unresolved. The CDR3 totals 13 residues. The germline gives CDR1 SGHRS, CDR2 YFSETQ. V lost 4 bases and J lost 6, with 13 bases in between. CDR3 region: CASSLGVSAEAFF. The CDR3 DNA reads as TGCGCCAGCAGCCTCGGGGTTAGCGCTGAAGCTTTCTTT. The entire variable domain, with the rest obtained from reference TRBV5-1 and TRBJ1-1, is as follows: KAGVTQTPRYLIKTRGQQVTLSCSPISGHRSVSWYQQTPGQGLQFLFEYFSETQRNKGNFPGRFSGRQFSNSRSEMNVSTLELGDSALYLCASSLGVSAEAFFGQGTRLTVV.

This clone is a singleton in its sample. DNA for the CDR3: TGTGCCAGCCGCCATACCGGGAGCTACGAGCAGTACTTC. It encodes CASRHTGSYEQYF. This sequence joins TRBV13 and TRBJ2-7; tentatively, D is TRBD2 (6 bases). This CDR3 is built from 13 residues. V was shortened by 8 bases and J by 3 bases, with 14 bases between the two germline ends. Germline V lookup: CDR1 PRHDT, CDR2 FYEKMQ (reference sequence).

The chain carries TRBV9 and TRBJ2-2; no definite D call. The CDR3 consists of 13 residues. With 2 bases removed from V and 4 bases from J, the gap between germline ends came to 6 bases. CDR1 is SGDLS, CDR2 YYNGEE, per germline. The CDR3 bases are TGTGCCAGCAGCGTGTCGAGCACCGGGGAGCTGTTTTTT. As protein: CASSVSSTGELFF.

The rearrangement joins TRBV4-1 to TRBJ2-1; 13 bases line up with TRBD2. The germline V gene encodes CDR1 MGHRA and CDR2 YSYEKL. The CDR3 consists of 17 residues. V lost 1 base and J lost 8; bases outside the gene matches: 8. The CDR3 here is CASSQVDGTSGVYEQFF. For the CDR3, the DNA is TGCGCCAGCAGCCAAGTAGACGGGACTAGCGGGGTCTATGAGCAGTTCTTC.

This chain connects TRBV5-1 to TRBJ2-7; D call uncertain. The ends were cut back, 0 bases at V and 5 bases at J, with 12 bases in the middle. Germline CDR1 and CDR2: SGHRS and YFSETQ. The CDR3 extends over 14 amino acids. CDR3 sequence (DNA): TGCGCCAGCAGCTTGGCTCCGGGTGGAGACGAGCAGTACTTC. As protein: CASSLAPGGDEQYF.

CDR3 amino acids: CASSPPLVTEAFF. In nucleotides, the CDR3 is TGTGCCAGCTCACCACCATTGGTAACTGAAGCTTTCTTT. This sequence joins TRBV18 and TRBJ1-1; D gene unclear. This CDR3 is 13 amino acids long. V lost 0 bases, J lost 5 bases, and 7 bases lay in between. Germline CDR1 is KGHSH and CDR2 is LQKENI.